The clone carrying this T cell receptor (beta chain) was observed at least ten times. Its target is unknown. Using RNA transcripts, the TCR beta CDR3 regions were amplified. First-round RT-PCR used HTBI primers; second-round multiplex PCR followed. TCRdb fed the multiplex PCR reads into MiXCR, producing one record per CDR3 protein. This sample yields 300,000 to 400,000 distinct CDR3 sequences, of which 15% to 20% are seen a single time; roughly an eighth belongs to the top ten. The data belong to a study of Graves' ophthalmopathy and Graves' hyperthyroidism. About the research overall: Specimen type is peripheral blood, obtained at initial diagnosis before any treatment.

As diagnostic evidence, clinical symptoms, serum thyroxine, TRAb, thyroid ultrasound and orbital computed tomography were relied upon. As the starting material, roughly 10 ml of fresh peripheral blood yielded the PBMCs. Findings of the study overall: Prediction of ophthalmopathy progression reached around 71% sensitivity and around 72% specificity.

Germline trimming cut 4 bases from V and 7 bases from J; bases unmatched to any gene: 8. This CDR3 spans 15 amino acids. CDR1 is MNHNS, CDR2 SASEGT, per germline. Specimen: peripheral blood. The genes are TRBV6-1 and TRBJ2-7, with 12 bases matching TRBD2. The TCR sequence derives from an adult man with Graves' ophthalmopathy. CDR3 DNA: TGTGCCAGCAGTGGCCGACTAGCGGGAGTTTCGGAGCAGTACTTC. Its protein is CASSGRLAGVSEQYF.